Presented here are 18 T cell receptor beta chains from one specimen sequenced in a study of OX40 agonist ivuxolimab in advanced cancers. Clones were sequenced by immunoSEQ multiplex PCR, and TCRdb holds only the in-frame ones, with some missing. The data hold tens of thousands of clones, with approximately 90% observed a single time. The sequencing used CD4+ or CD8+ T cells sorted from blood, collected in a trial of the OX40 agonist ivuxolimab. These receptors were taken from an adult with an advanced solid tumor such as melanoma, head and neck, liver or kidney cancer.

This clone was recorded a few times. This chain connects TRBV10-3 to TRBJ2-1; the D gene is possibly TRBD2 (6 bases). Trimming took 7 bases from V and 6 from J, leaving 19 bases between them. Germline CDR1 and CDR2: ENHRY and SYGVKD. This CDR3 is 15 amino acids long. CDR3 DNA: TGTGCCATCAAGCTGGAGCGGGCGACATCCAATGAGCAGTTCTTC. Translation: CAIKLERATSNEQFF.

This clone was picked up one time. This rearrangement joins TRBV28 to TRBJ2-5, with 8 positions matching TRBD1. Looked up from germline, CDR1 is MDHEN and CDR2 is SYDVKM. V shed 2 bases, J shed 5 bases, and the junction held 4 bases outside the gene matches. The CDR3 has 14 residues. The CDR3 protein is CASSLGQGGETQYF. The CDR3 DNA reads as TGTGCCAGCAGTTTAGGACAGGGCGGCGAGACCCAGTACTTC.

The genes are TRBV6-1 and TRBJ2-3; D is unresolved. This CDR3 region has 14 residues. Trimming took off 1 base at V and 4 bases at J, with 9 bases between the two ends. Germline V gene data show CDR1 as MNHNS and CDR2 as SASEGT. CDR3 DNA sequence: TGTGCCAGCAGTGAAGAGGGTGGCCCAGATACGCAGTATTTT. Its protein is CASSEEGGPDTQYF.

The rearrangement links TRBV2 to TRBJ2-1; 12 bases map to TRBD2. The CDR3 contains 16 residues. V shed 6 bases, J shed 3 bases, and the junction held 6 bases outside the gene matches. Germline assignment: CDR1 SNHLY and CDR2 FYNNEI. The CDR3 coding sequence is TGTGCCAGCAGGGAGGGACTAGCGGGCCGCTACAATGAGCAGTTCTTC. Protein product: CASREGLAGRYNEQFF.

The CDR3 DNA sequence: TGTGCCAGCAGCTCCGGACAGGGCCAACGGGAGACCCAGTACTTC. It is translated as CASSSGQGQRETQYF. The chain is built from TRBV5-6 and TRBJ2-5; 8 nucleotides line up with TRBD1. V shed 3 bases and J 5 bases; nucleotides not matched to a gene: 9. The CDR3 is 15 residues long. From germline, CDR1 is SGHDT and CDR2 YYEEEE. Complete variable domain (other parts from reference TRBV5-6 and TRBJ2-5): DAGVTQSPTHLIKTRGQQVTLRCSPKSGHDTVSWYQQALGQGPQFIFQYYEEEERQRGNFPDRFSGHQFPNYSSELNVNALLLGDSALYLCASSSGQGQRETQYFGPGTRLLVL.

V and J are TRBV4-1 and TRBJ1-6, with D unclear. Germline loops: CDR1 MGHRA, CDR2 YSYEKL. The CDR3 covers 14 residues. The V gene lost 2 bases and the J gene lost 8 bases, with 10 bases spanning the gap. In nucleotides, the CDR3 is TGCGCCAGCAGCCAAAGGGAGAAGGATTCACCCCTCCACTTT. The encoded protein is CASSQREKDSPLHF.

This rearrangement joins TRBV27 to TRBJ2-7; 13 bases map to TRBD2. The J segment lost 6 bases and the V segment lost 5 bases, leaving 7 bases of the junction unmatched. Germline V lookup: CDR1 MNHEY, CDR2 SMNVEV (reference sequence). The CDR3 length is 15 residues. This chain's CDR3 is CASSADRTSGSEQYF. The CDR3, as DNA: TGTGCCAGCAGTGCGGATCGGACTAGCGGGAGCGAGCAGTACTTC.

The rearrangement links TRBV11-2 to TRBJ2-7; TRBD2 might be the D (6 bases). The length of the CDR3 is 14 residues. Germline CDR1 and CDR2: SGHAT and FQNNGV. Trimming took off 5 bases at V and 0 bases at J, with 11 bases between the two ends. CDR3 protein: CASSPREFSYEQYF. The CDR3 DNA reads as TGTGCCAGCAGCCCCCGGGAGTTCTCCTACGAGCAGTACTTC.

This clone was counted once. The sample contains more than one DNA sequence encoding this CDR3. This rearrangement joins TRBV10-2 to TRBJ2-6, with D perhaps being TRBD1 or TRBD2 (5 bases each). Germline V gene sequence: CDR1 WSHSY, CDR2 SAAADI. The V end was cut by 6 bases, the J end by 0 bases, with 12 bases between. The CDR3 spans 16 residues. CDR3 nucleotide sequence: TGCGCCAGCAGCCCCGGTGGGGGCTCTGGGGCCAACGTCCTGACTTTC. Its translation is CASSPGGGSGANVLTF.

This clone was seen a single time. CDR3 nucleotides: TGTGCCAGCAGCTCCCAAACTACAGGGGAAACAGATACGCAGTATTTT. Amino acids: CASSSQTTGETDTQYF. The chain links TRBV11-3 to TRBJ2-3; 7 bases line up with TRBD1. Germline V gene sequence: CDR1 SGHNT, CDR2 YENEEA. V lost 4 bases and J lost 3; bases outside the gene matches: 10. The CDR3 contains 16 residues.

The rearrangement links TRBV28 to TRBJ1-1; TRBD1 matches at 7 bases. This CDR3 contains 14 residues. Germline CDR1 MDHEN, CDR2 SYDVKM. J gave up 2 bases and V 4 bases, and 4 bases lay outside the gene matches. The CDR3 region is CASSSGQRNTEAFF. The CDR3 region has the DNA TGTGCCAGCAGTTCGGGACAGAGAAACACTGAAGCTTTCTTT.

This chain connects TRBV5-1 to TRBJ1-2; D is uncertain. The germline gives CDR1 SGHRS, CDR2 YFSETQ. V lost 5 bases and J 4 bases, leaving 15 bases between the germline ends. The CDR3 loop spans 14 amino acids. The CDR3 reads CASSRSREGYGYTF. The CDR3, as DNA: TGCGCCAGCAGTAGGTCCCGAGAGGGCTATGGCTACACCTTC.

The chain links TRBV5-6 to TRBJ1-1; TRBD1 is a possible D gene (5 bases). Germline CDR1 reads SGHDT; CDR2 reads YYEEEE. This CDR3 comprises 14 residues. V was pared by 5 bases and J by 4 bases, with 15 bases between. The CDR3 sequence is CASSSGWGSTEAFF. In nucleotides, the CDR3 is TGTGCCAGCAGTTCCGGGTGGGGGAGCACTGAAGCTTTCTTT.

The gene calls are TRBV28 and TRBJ1-1, with D uncertain. Germline CDR1 reads MDHEN; CDR2 reads SYDVKM. The CDR3 is 14 residues long. V dropped 7 bases and J dropped 1 base, with 13 bases sitting between them. The chain's CDR3 is CASKGGPPNTEAFF. The CDR3 DNA reads as TGTGCCAGCAAGGGCGGACCTCCGAACACTGAAGCTTTCTTT.

A single count supports this clone. The rearrangement links TRBV11-3 to TRBJ2-1; D uncertain. The germline V gene encodes CDR1 SGHNT and CDR2 YENEEA. The ends were cut back, 1 base at V and 8 bases at J, with 15 bases in the middle. This CDR3 is built from 15 residues. CDR3 residues: CASSLGNSLLDEQFF. CDR3 DNA sequence: TGTGCCAGCAGCTTAGGTAACTCCCTTTTGGATGAGCAGTTCTTC.

This rearrangement joins TRBV11-2 to TRBJ2-2; perhaps TRBD1 as D (6 bases). The CDR3 is 14 amino acids. V was trimmed by 5 bases and J by 6 bases, leaving 13 bases between them. Germline CDR1 reads SGHAT; CDR2 reads FQNNGV. The CDR3 spells CASSQGRIAGELFF. The DNA for the CDR3 is TGTGCCAGCAGCCAGGGGCGGATAGCCGGGGAGCTGTTTTTT.

The rearrangement links TRBV6-4 to TRBJ2-7; D is unclear. Per germline, CDR1 MRHNA and CDR2 SNTAGT. V was shortened by 6 bases and J by 5 bases, with 5 bases between the two germline ends. The length of the CDR3 is 10 residues. Here the CDR3 DNA reads TGTGCCAGCAGGGGCCACGAGCAGTACTTC. It codes for CASRGHEQYF.

J is TRBJ1-4 and V is TRBV28; D is ambiguous. The CDR3 totals 14 residues. In germline, CDR1 is MDHEN, CDR2 SYDVKM. V was clipped by 2 bases and J by 7 bases, with 11 bases between them. CDR3 in amino acids: CASSLASLREKLFF. DNA for the CDR3: TGTGCCAGCAGTTTAGCTAGTTTACGTGAAAAACTGTTTTTT.